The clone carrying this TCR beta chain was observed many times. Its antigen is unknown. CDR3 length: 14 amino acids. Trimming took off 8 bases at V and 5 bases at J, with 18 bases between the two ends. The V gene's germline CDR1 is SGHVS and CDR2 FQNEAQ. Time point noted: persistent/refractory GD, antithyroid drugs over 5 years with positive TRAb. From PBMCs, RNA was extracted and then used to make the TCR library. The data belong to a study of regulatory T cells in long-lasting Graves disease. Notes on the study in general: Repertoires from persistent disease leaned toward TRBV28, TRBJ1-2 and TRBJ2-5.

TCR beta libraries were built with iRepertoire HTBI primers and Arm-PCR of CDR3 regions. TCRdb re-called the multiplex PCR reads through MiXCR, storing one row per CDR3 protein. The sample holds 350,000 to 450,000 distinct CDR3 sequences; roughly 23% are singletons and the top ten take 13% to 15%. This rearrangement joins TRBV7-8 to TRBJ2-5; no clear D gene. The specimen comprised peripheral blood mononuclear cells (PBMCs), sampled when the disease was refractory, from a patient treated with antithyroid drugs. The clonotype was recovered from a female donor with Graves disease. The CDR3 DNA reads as TGTGCCAGCTCCCCGACCTCGAAGAGTGAGACCCAGTACTTC. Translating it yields CASSPTSKSETQYF. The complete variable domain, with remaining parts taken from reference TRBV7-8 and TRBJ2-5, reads GAGVSQSPRYKVAKRGQDVALRCDPISGHVSLFWYQQALGQGPEFLTYFQNEAQLDKSGLPSDRFFAERPEGSVSTLKIQRTQQEDSAVYLCASSPTSKSETQYFGPGTRLLVL.